These 23 T cell receptor beta chains came from one sample sequenced in a study of response to subunit inactivated influenza vaccine. TCRdb passed the RT-PCR reads through MiXCR, listing each CDR3 protein once. The table shows hundreds of thousands of distinct CDR3 sequences, with roughly 14% occurring only once. The sequences come from PBMCs from blood, collected approximately 12 days after vaccination. The receptors come from a man in his forties or fifties who received an inactivated influenza vaccine.

This clonotype was seen ten or more times. The chain has TRBV20-1 and TRBJ2-7; 11 bases line up with TRBD2. The CDR3 runs to 14 residues. Germline CDR1 reads DFQATT; CDR2 reads SNEGSKA (reference sequence). With V trimmed by 3 bases and J by 4 bases, 5 bases remained unmatched. This CDR3 reads CSASPGLAVYEQYF. The DNA for the CDR3 is TGCAGTGCTAGCCCGGGACTAGCGGTGTACGAGCAGTACTTC.

V usage is TRBV20-1 and J usage is TRBJ2-1; TRBD2 matches at 11 bases. V trimming: 2 bases; J trimming: 4 bases; junction bases outside the gene matches: 4. This CDR3 has 15 residues. Per the germline V gene, CDR1 is DFQATT and CDR2 is SNEGSKA (reference sequence). The CDR3 coding sequence is TGCAGTGCTAGAAGGCCTAGCGGGGGGTACAATGAGCAGTTCTTC. Amino acid sequence: CSARRPSGGYNEQFF.

In its sample, this clonotype was seen a few times. The chain uses TRBV4-1 and TRBJ1-1; D is ambiguous. From germline, CDR1 is MGHRA and CDR2 YSYEKL. Trimming removed 2 bases from V and 0 bases from J, with 10 bases in between. CDR3 length equals 15 residues. CDR3 bases: TGCGCCAGCAGCCAATCCCATAGCCTGAACACTGAAGCTTTCTTT. This translates into CASSQSHSLNTEAFF.

The V and J genes are TRBV24-1 and TRBJ1-5; 7 bases line up with TRBD1. The V segment lost 7 bases and the J segment 2 bases; nucleotides outside the gene matches: 7. Germline V gene lookup returns CDR1 KGHDR and CDR2 SFDVKD. The CDR3 is 15 amino acids. Here the CDR3 reads CATSQTGLGNQPQHF. The CDR3 region has the DNA TGTGCCACCAGCCAGACAGGGTTGGGCAATCAGCCCCAGCATTTT.

There are many counts of this clonotype. The genes are TRBV6-5 and TRBJ2-7, with D perhaps matching TRBD1 or TRBD2 (5 bases each). There are 15 residues in the CDR3. V lost 0 bases and J 1 base, leaving 10 bases between the germline ends. CDR1 and CDR2 (germline): MNHEY, SVGAGI. CDR3 in DNA: TGTGCCAGCAGTTACTCCTGGGACGAGTCCTACGAGCAGTACTTC. This gives the protein CASSYSWDESYEQYF.

This chain joins TRBV5-8 and TRBJ2-7, with D perhaps given as TRBD1 or TRBD2 (6 bases each). The CDR3 is made up of 15 amino acids. With 0 bases removed from V and 0 bases from J, the gap between germline ends came to 10 bases. Germline-derived CDR1 and CDR2 are SGHTS and YDEGEE. DNA of the CDR3: TGTGCCAGCAGCTTGGTTGGAGGGGGCTCCTACGAGCAGTACTTC. Translating gives CASSLVGGGSYEQYF.

V and J are TRBV28 and TRBJ2-5, with TRBD1 identical over 7 bases. There are 18 residues in the CDR3. Germline V gene lookup returns CDR1 MDHEN and CDR2 SYDVKM. V was clipped by 4 bases and J by 2 bases; unmatched bases: 16. The CDR3 spells CASSSGTAGRGTQETQYF. The CDR3 region has the DNA TGTGCCAGCAGTTCAGGGACAGCCGGCAGGGGCACGCAAGAGACCCAGTACTTC.

This clonotype was seen only a few times. This chain uses TRBV30 with TRBJ2-7; D is undetermined. CDR1 and CDR2 from the germline V gene are GTSNPN and SVGIG (reference sequence). CDR3 length equals 11 residues. V lost 0 bases and J 6 bases, leaving 6 bases between the germline ends. CDR3 bases: TGTGCCTGGAGTGTTGGTTCCGAGCAGTACTTC. Protein product: CAWSVGSEQYF.

This clonotype turned up a few times. The chain uses TRBV20-1 and TRBJ1-5; the D gene is possibly TRBD1 (5 bases). V dropped 1 base and J dropped 0 bases, with 10 bases sitting between them. From germline, CDR1 is DFQATT and CDR2 SNEGSKA (reference sequence). CDR3 length: 15 amino acids. The CDR3 region has the DNA TGCAGTGCTAGAGGGGGGACCCTTAGCAATCAGCCCCAGCATTTT. Protein: CSARGGTLSNQPQHF.

This chain joins TRBV12-3 or TRBV12-4 and TRBJ2-3; TRBD1 is a possible D gene (5 bases). The CDR3 is made up of 14 amino acids. V was shortened by 8 bases and J by 0 bases, with 12 bases between the two germline ends. The CDR3 DNA reads as TGTGCCAGCCTCCAGGGCAAGAGCACAGATACGCAGTATTTT. The encoded protein is CASLQGKSTDTQYF.

The chain has TRBV20-1 and TRBJ2-2; 11 nucleotides line up with TRBD2. This CDR3 is 16 amino acids long. Germline-derived CDR1 and CDR2 are DFQATT and SNEGSKA (reference sequence). The trim removed 2 bases at V and 4 bases at J, leaving 6 bases unmatched. The CDR3 spells CSARKTSGIITGELFF. CDR3 DNA sequence: TGCAGTGCTAGAAAGACTAGCGGGATTATCACCGGGGAGCTGTTTTTT.

CDR3 sequence (DNA): TGTGCCAGCAGCCAACGGCAGGGGCATGGCTACACCTTC. Translating gives CASSQRQGHGYTF. This chain joins TRBV3-1 and TRBJ1-2, with D tentatively TRBD1 (6 bases). The CDR3 length is 13 residues. Germline V gene data show CDR1 as LGHDT and CDR2 as YNNKEL (reference sequence). V lost 2 bases, J lost 6 bases, and 10 bases lay in between.

V gene TRBV5-6 combines with J gene TRBJ2-5; 8 bases are a match to TRBD1. CDR1 and CDR2 from the germline V gene are SGHDT and YYEEEE. The V segment lost 8 bases and the J segment 5 bases; nucleotides outside the gene matches: 5. This CDR3 has 12 residues. CDR3 protein: CARNGQGETQYF. CDR3 nucleotides: TGTGCCAGGAACGGACAGGGTGAGACCCAGTACTTC.

The chain is built from TRBV5-1 and TRBJ2-1; D is tentatively TRBD1 or TRBD2 (5 bases each). The V gene's germline CDR1 is SGHRS and CDR2 YFSETQ. V gave up 4 bases and J gave up 0 bases, with 11 bases separating them. The CDR3 has 15 amino acids. CDR3 bases: TGCGCCAGCAGCGGGGACGATAGCTCCTACAATGAGCAGTTCTTC. Translated: CASSGDDSSYNEQFF.

The chain employs TRBV6-5 and TRBJ2-3, with D tentatively TRBD1 (6 bases). Between the trimmed V and J ends, which lost 6 bases and 2 bases, there was a span of 21 bases. Germline values: CDR1 MNHEY, CDR2 SVGAGI. This CDR3 region has 17 residues. DNA for the CDR3: TGTGCCAGCAGCTCCTCAGGGGTGGGATCGGCCACAGATACGCAGTATTTT. Amino acid sequence: CASSSSGVGSATDTQYF.

V and J are TRBV5-1 and TRBJ2-7, with 8 bases fitting TRBD2. The trim removed 7 bases at V and 1 base at J, leaving 10 bases unmatched. The CDR3 is 15 amino acids. CDR1 is SGHRS and CDR2 is YFSETQ in the germline V gene. CDR3 loop: CASAFGSGGSYEQYF. CDR3 coding DNA: TGCGCCAGCGCTTTTGGGAGCGGGGGATCCTACGAGCAGTACTTC.

The gene calls are TRBV20-1 and TRBJ2-7, with no clear D. The V end lost 0 bases, the J end lost 3 bases, and 15 bases lay between the germline ends. The CDR3 has 15 amino acids. The germline V gene has CDR1 DFQATT and CDR2 SNEGSKA (reference sequence). Here the CDR3 DNA reads TGCAGTGCTAGAGATCTTGGTTTATCGGGCTACGAGCAGTACTTC. This encodes CSARDLGLSGYEQYF.

This clonotype was seen only a few times. The chain joins TRBV12-3 or TRBV12-4 to TRBJ1-4; D gene uncertain. CDR3 size: 15 residues. Deletions cut 2 bases from V and 6 bases from J, with 13 bases between. In DNA, the CDR3 is TGTGCCAGCAGTTTATGGTCTATCTTTGATGAAAAACTGTTTTTT. Its protein is CASSLWSIFDEKLFF.

This clonotype was recorded a few times. The chain employs TRBV6-1 and TRBJ2-5; 8 nucleotides line up with TRBD1. In germline, CDR1 is MNHNS, CDR2 SASEGT. V was pared by 6 bases and J by 5 bases, with 14 bases of the junction left unmatched. The CDR3 runs 16 residues. The CDR3 loop reads CASSIPTGAGGETQYF. CDR3 nucleotide sequence: TGTGCCAGCAGCATTCCGACAGGGGCTGGGGGGGAGACCCAGTACTTC.

This clonotype has more than one count but fewer than ten. The V gene is TRBV10-3, the J gene TRBJ2-5; the D gene is possibly TRBD2 (5 bases). The ends were cut back, 2 bases at V and 2 bases at J, with 15 bases in the middle. The CDR3 extends over 16 amino acids. CDR1 and CDR2 (germline): ENHRY, SYGVKD. As DNA, the CDR3 is TGTGCCATCAGTGAGCGGGGTGCATCTGGTCAAGAGACCCAGTACTTC. As protein: CAISERGASGQETQYF.

In this sample, this clonotype turned up a few times. The J gene is TRBJ2-5, the V gene TRBV24-1; maybe TRBD1 (7 bases). Germline V gene sequence: CDR1 KGHDR, CDR2 SFDVKD. V was shortened by 7 bases and J by 5 bases, with 16 bases between the two germline ends. This CDR3 region has 14 residues. The DNA for the CDR3 is TGTGCCACCAGGCGGGGACAGCCTAAGGAGACCCAGTACTTC. It codes for CATRRGQPKETQYF.

This clonotype has more than one count but fewer than ten. The rearrangement links TRBV20-1 to TRBJ2-5; 11 nucleotides line up with TRBD2. CDR1 and CDR2 (germline): DFQATT, SNEGSKA (reference sequence). Trimming took 6 bases from V and 0 from J; bases not matched to a gene: 6. The CDR3 is made up of 15 amino acids. The CDR3 nucleotides read TGCAGTGCCAGACTAGCGGGACGACACCAAGAGACCCAGTACTTC. Its translation: CSARLAGRHQETQYF.

This CDR3 reads CSARDLSGMDGNIQYF. DNA for the CDR3: TGCAGTGCTAGAGATCTTAGCGGTATGGATGGAAACATTCAGTACTTC. The rearrangement joins TRBV20-1 to TRBJ2-4; D may be TRBD2 (6 bases). V dropped 0 bases and J dropped 6 bases, with 18 bases sitting between them. Germline loops: CDR1 DFQATT, CDR2 SNEGSKA (reference sequence). The CDR3 length is 16 residues.